This T cell receptor beta chain was sequenced for a study of T-cell memory formation after mild COVID-19. General study findings and limits: Pre-infection memory already had some responding clones, implying cross-reactive memory joined. Clones contracting across day 15 to 85 had a balanced CD4/CD8 profile; later expanding clones leaned CD4+. Contracting CD8+ clones were enriched in EMRA, CD4+ mainly in CM and EM.

Germline-derived CDR1 and CDR2 are SQVTM and ANQGSEA. This CDR3 has 18 residues. Unmatched junction bases numbered 6, after V lost 4 bases and J lost 0 bases. To note about this clonotype: Antigen unknown.

TCRdb fed the 5' RACE reads into MiXCR, producing one record per CDR3 protein. The sample contains about 110,000 distinct CDR3 sequences, over 15% of which appear only once. The chain employs TRBV29-1 and TRBJ2-1, with 16 bases matching TRBD2. Sequenced input: PBMCs or a T cell subset sorted from them (not recorded which). This TCR came from an adult woman who had mild COVID-19 (a few samples of this study predate the infection). Cell type and time point are not known. The DNA for the CDR3 is TGCAGCGTTGGGGGACTAGCGGGAGGGCCGGGCTCCTACAATGAGCAGTTCTTC. Translation gives CSVGGLAGGPGSYNEQFF.